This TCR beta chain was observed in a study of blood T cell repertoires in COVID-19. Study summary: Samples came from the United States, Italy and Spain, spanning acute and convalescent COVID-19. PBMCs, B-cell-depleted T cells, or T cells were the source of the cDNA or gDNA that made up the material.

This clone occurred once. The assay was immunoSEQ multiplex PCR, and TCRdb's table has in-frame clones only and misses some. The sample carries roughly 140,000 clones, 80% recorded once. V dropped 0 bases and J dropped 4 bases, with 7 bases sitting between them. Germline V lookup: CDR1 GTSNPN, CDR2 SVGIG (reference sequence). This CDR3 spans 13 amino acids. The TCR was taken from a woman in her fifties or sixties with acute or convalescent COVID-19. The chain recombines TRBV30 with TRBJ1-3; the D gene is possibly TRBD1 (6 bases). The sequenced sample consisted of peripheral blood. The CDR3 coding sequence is TGTGCCTGGAGTGTAACAGGGGGAAACACCATATATTTT. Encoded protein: CAWSVTGGNTIYF.